The 29 T cell receptor beta chains given below trace back to one sample, sequenced in a study of T cell repertoires in cytomegalovirus infection (dated by TCRdb to between 2018 and 2021). Their specific antigens are unknown. According to the study, the label for this sample's treatment or condition signals: in vitro stimulation with specific CMV peptide epitopes to enrich CMV-specific T cells. Sequencing used an Illumina HiSeq 1500. TCRdb trimmed the raw reads at Q25, called clones with MiXCR and kept productive beta chains. Here each entry gathers all rows of one CDR3 protein and keeps the most common genes and DNA. Within this sample are about 830,000 distinct CDR3 sequences, with around a third of them counted one time only. The top ten hold around 12% of the sample. The specimen was cultured CD8+ T cells from PBMCs, collected from culture after CMV antigen stimulation. All receptors derive from a human donor in good health (CMV status not recorded). Some clones in this sample may be carry-over from other donors' samples.

The V gene is TRBV7-8, the J gene TRBJ2-2, with D uncertain. Germline CDR1 SGHVS, CDR2 FQNEAQ. This CDR3 has 17 amino acids. V gave up 6 bases and J gave up 3 bases, with 20 bases separating them. The CDR3 region is CASRVPRRSPDTGELFF. CDR3 coding DNA: TGTGCCAGCAGAGTTCCCCGTCGGAGTCCAGACACCGGGGAGCTGTTTTTT.

There are a few counts of this clonotype. The chain joins TRBV6-1 to TRBJ1-6, with 7 bases identical to TRBD1. With V trimmed by 5 bases and J by 8 bases, 9 bases remained unmatched. CDR3 size: 15 residues. Germline V lookup: CDR1 MNHNS, CDR2 SASEGT. This CDR3 reads CASSPRTDRDSPLHF. The CDR3, as DNA: TGTGCCAGCAGTCCCCGGACCGACAGGGATTCACCCCTCCACTTT.

In nucleotides, the CDR3 is TGTGCCAGCAGCCATCCTAATCAACAGGGACGGACCGCTAACTATGGCTACACCTTC. Amino acid sequence: CASSHPNQQGRTANYGYTF. The genes are TRBV7-9 and TRBJ1-2, with a tentative D call TRBD1 (6 bases). V shed 5 bases and J shed 0 bases, with 25 bases lying between them. CDR1 SEHNR and CDR2 FQNEAQ come from the germline V gene (reference sequence). CDR3 length: 19 amino acids.

This clonotype was counted a few times. The rearrangement uses TRBV27 and TRBJ1-1, with a possible D match to TRBD1 (6 bases). Trimming cost V 0 bases and J 7 bases, with 12 bases left between them. From germline, CDR1 is MNHEY and CDR2 SMNVEV (reference sequence). The CDR3 length is 14 residues. CDR3 nucleotides: TGTGCCAGCAGTTTATCGGTCTCAGGGGTTGAAGCTTTCTTT. Translated, it gives CASSLSVSGVEAFF.

This clonotype occurred a few times. This chain links TRBV7-3 with TRBJ2-2, with D possibly TRBD2 on 6 matching bases. This CDR3 has 14 amino acids. Between the trimmed V and J ends, which lost 8 bases and 4 bases, there was a span of 14 bases. Germline values: CDR1 SGHTA, CDR2 FQGTGA. As DNA, the CDR3 is TGTGCCAGCCCCCCGGAGGGCTCCACCGGGGAGCTGTTTTTT. Translation: CASPPEGSTGELFF.

This sequence joins TRBV9 and TRBJ2-5; D gene uncertain. V dropped 0 bases and J dropped 2 bases, with 8 bases sitting between them. This CDR3 has 14 amino acids. The germline V gene has CDR1 SGDLS and CDR2 YYNGEE. The chain's CDR3 is CASSVEGRQETQYF. The CDR3 DNA reads as TGTGCCAGCAGCGTAGAAGGGCGGCAAGAGACCCAGTACTTC.

CDR3 bases: TGTGCCACCAGCTCAGGACAGGGCGGTATGAATGAGCAGTTCTTC. As protein: CATSSGQGGMNEQFF. This sequence joins TRBV15 and TRBJ2-1; 8 nucleotides agree with TRBD1. This CDR3 is 15 amino acids long. CDR1 LNHNV and CDR2 YYDKDF come from the germline V gene (reference sequence). V lost 5 bases to trimming and J lost 7 bases; unmatched junction nucleotides: 10. The full variable domain, with the rest looked up from reference TRBV15 and TRBJ2-1, is DAMVIQNPRYQVTQFGKPVTLSCSQTLNHNVMYWYQQKSSQAPKLLFHYYDKDFNNEADTPDNFQSRRPNTSFCFLDIRSPGLGDTAMYLCATSSGQGGMNEQFFGPGTRLTVL.

V gene TRBV15 combines with J gene TRBJ2-7; TRBD1 is a possible D gene (5 bases). The CDR3 runs to 12 residues. CDR1 LNHNV and CDR2 YYDKDF come from the germline V gene (reference sequence). V lost 5 bases and J lost 3, with 8 bases in between. Here the CDR3 DNA reads TGTGCCACCAGCTTCCAGGGCTACGAGCAGTACGTC. Translated, it gives CATSFQGYEQYV.

This rearrangement joins TRBV6-1 to TRBJ1-1, with D maybe TRBD1 (5 bases). Between the trimmed V and J ends, which lost 9 bases and 1 base, there was a span of 12 bases. Germline V gives CDR1 MNHNS, CDR2 SASEGT. The CDR3 sequence is 13 residues long. The CDR3 sequence: CASFRGGNTEAFF. The CDR3 DNA reads TGTGCCAGTTTTAGGGGCGGGAACACTGAAGCTTTCTTT.

The V call is TRBV7-6, the J call TRBJ1-2; perhaps TRBD1 as D (6 bases). The CDR3 contains 13 residues. Germline V CDR1 and CDR2: SGHVS, FNYEAQ. Trimming removed 4 bases from V and 7 bases from J, with 13 bases in between. The CDR3 region has the DNA TGTGCCAGCAGCTCCTACAGGGTTCCTGGCTACACCTTC. It is translated as CASSSYRVPGYTF.

There are a few counts of this clonotype. This CDR3 reads CASSEAHSVRGRSSYNEQFF. Here the CDR3 DNA reads TGTGCCAGCAGTGAAGCCCACAGCGTCAGGGGTCGAAGCTCCTACAATGAGCAGTTCTTC. The V and J genes are TRBV6-1 and TRBJ2-1, with a possible D match to TRBD1 (6 bases). Trimming removed 0 bases at V and 0 bases at J, with 21 bases between. From germline, CDR1 is MNHNS and CDR2 SASEGT. This CDR3 comprises 20 residues.

This clonotype was counted between two and nine times. The chain combines TRBV10-3 with TRBJ2-1; D might be TRBD1 (6 bases). Trimming left V 3 bases short and J 8 bases short, with 20 bases between. This CDR3 is 16 amino acids long. Per germline, CDR1 ENHRY and CDR2 SYGVKD. The chain's CDR3 is CAISEGALSGDDEQFF. The CDR3 DNA sequence: TGTGCCATCAGTGAAGGGGCCCTATCAGGGGACGATGAGCAGTTCTTC.

This clonotype is a singleton in its sample. The CDR3 sequence: CSALAGRAYEQYF. The CDR3 nucleotides read TGCAGTGCCCTAGCGGGGCGTGCCTACGAGCAGTACTTC. This chain links TRBV20-1 with TRBJ2-7; 9 nucleotides line up with TRBD2. This CDR3 is 13 amino acids long. Germline V CDR1 and CDR2: DFQATT, SNEGSKA (reference sequence). J was trimmed by 2 bases and V by 6 bases; bases with no gene match: 5.

This clonotype was found many times. The chain is built from TRBV7-2 and TRBJ2-1; 14 positions agree with TRBD2. Germline V CDR1 and CDR2: SGHTA, FQGNSA. CDR3 size: 16 residues. J was trimmed by 8 bases and V by 5 bases; bases with no gene match: 8. CDR3 sequence: CASSLSWTSGGYEQFF. In DNA form, the CDR3 reads TGTGCCAGCAGCCTTTCGTGGACTAGCGGGGGGTATGAGCAGTTCTTC.

This clonotype occurred a few times. The chain employs TRBV29-1 and TRBJ1-4; 7 bases agree with TRBD1. The length of the CDR3 is 14 residues. V gave up 6 bases and J gave up 2 bases; unmatched junction bases: 6. Germline CDR1 SQVTM, CDR2 ANQGSEA. CDR3 amino acids: CSVTRTGTNEKLFF. DNA of the CDR3: TGCAGCGTAACCCGGACAGGCACTAATGAAAAACTGTTTTTT.

This clonotype has a single count. The rearrangement joins TRBV5-5 to TRBJ1-5, with 7 bases identical to TRBD1. Unmatched junction bases numbered 10, after V lost 6 bases and J lost 7 bases. The CDR3 extends over 14 amino acids. Germline lookup yields CDR1 SGHKS and CDR2 YYEKEE (reference sequence). The CDR3 region has the DNA TGTGCCAGCAACCAACAGGGGACGACCCAGCCCCAGCATTTT. It encodes CASNQQGTTQPQHF.

Ten or more counts support this clonotype. V is TRBV7-2 and J is TRBJ2-2, with D perhaps TRBD2 (6 bases). Trimming removed 8 bases at V and 5 bases at J, with 12 bases between. This CDR3 has 13 residues. From germline, CDR1 is SGHTA and CDR2 FQGNSA. Written as DNA, the CDR3 is TGTGCCAGCGGGGGGACGACAACCGGGGAGCTGTTTTTT. Protein product: CASGGTTTGELFF.

Only one count was recorded for this clonotype. The J gene is TRBJ2-1, the V gene TRBV4-3; D may be TRBD2 (5 bases). CDR3 size: 18 residues. Germline V gives CDR1 LGHNA, CDR2 YSLEER. V lost 0 bases to trimming and J lost 4 bases, with 19 bases between them. CDR3 in amino acids: CASSQDVSWEPSYNEQFF. The CDR3 DNA reads TGCGCCAGCAGCCAAGATGTATCTTGGGAGCCTTCATACAATGAGCAGTTCTTC.

Here the CDR3 DNA reads TGCGCCAGCAGCTCGGGGGGGGAAGGCTACACCTTC. It codes for CASSSGGEGYTF. The rearrangement joins TRBV5-1 to TRBJ1-2; possibly TRBD1 for D (5 bases). Germline lookup yields CDR1 SGHRS and CDR2 YFSETQ. The CDR3 covers 12 residues. With 3 bases removed from V and 8 bases from J, the gap between germline ends came to 11 bases.

Only a few counts were recorded for this clonotype. The chain has TRBV11-2 and TRBJ2-5; 16 nucleotides line up with TRBD2. V was pared by 8 bases and J by 1 base, with 7 bases of the junction left unmatched. Germline V lookup: CDR1 SGHAT, CDR2 FQNNGV. This CDR3 contains 17 residues. The DNA for the CDR3 is TGTGCCAGCGGATCGGGGACTAGCGGGGGGGCCCAAGAGACCCAGTACTTC. This translates into CASGSGTSGGAQETQYF.

This clonotype was recorded many times. The chain combines TRBV20-1 with TRBJ1-2; TRBD1 aligns across 11 bases. This CDR3 is 15 amino acids long. The V and J ends lost 0 bases and 8 bases, in that order; junction bases with no gene match: 8. In germline, CDR1 is DFQATT, CDR2 SNEGSKA (reference sequence). The CDR3 DNA reads TGCAGTGCTAGAGATGGGGACAGGGGGTGGGAGGGCTACACCTTC. Protein sequence: CSARDGDRGWEGYTF.

This clonotype has just a few counts. This rearrangement joins TRBV27 to TRBJ2-5; 9 bases match TRBD2. The germline gives CDR1 MNHEY, CDR2 SMNVEV (reference sequence). The CDR3 has 14 amino acids. Trimming removed 3 bases from V and 6 bases from J; junction bases left unmatched: 5. The CDR3 bases are TGTGCCAGCAGTTTTGGGGGACTAGCACAGACCCAGTACTTC. Translated, it gives CASSFGGLAQTQYF.

The chain uses TRBV5-1 and TRBJ1-4; weak D call: TRBD1 (5 bases). CDR1 and CDR2 (germline): SGHRS, YFSETQ. The CDR3 has 13 amino acids. Trimming left V 8 bases short and J 4 bases short, with 12 bases between. The CDR3: CASSTDSNEKLFF. In nucleotides, the CDR3 is TGCGCCAGTAGCACCGACAGTAATGAAAAACTGTTTTTT. The entire variable domain, with the rest obtained from reference TRBV5-1 and TRBJ1-4, is as follows: KAGVTQTPRYLIKTRGQQVTLSCSPISGHRSVSWYQQTPGQGLQFLFEYFSETQRNKGNFPGRFSGRQFSNSRSEMNVSTLELGDSALYLCASSTDSNEKLFFGSGTQLSVL.

Details on this clonotype: Just one base apart from a much larger clone, this may be a read error. The gene calls are TRBV7-2 and TRBJ1-1; 8 nucleotides agree with TRBD1. The germline V gene encodes CDR1 SGHTA and CDR2 FQGNSA. This CDR3 region has 14 residues. V lost 7 bases, J lost 3 bases, and 7 bases stayed unmatched. CDR3 amino acids: CASTGQGMDTEAFF. The CDR3 DNA reads as TGTGCCAGCACCGGACAGGGAATGGACACTGAAGCTTTCTTT.

The rearrangement links TRBV12-5 to TRBJ2-2; TRBD2 might be the D (5 bases). The CDR3 is made up of 15 amino acids. Germline CDR1 reads LGHNT; CDR2 reads FRNRAP. With 7 bases removed from V and 1 base from J, the gap between germline ends came to 13 bases. CDR3 sequence reads: CASEYSVLNTGELFF. CDR3 DNA: TGTGCTAGTGAATATAGCGTCCTGAACACCGGGGAGCTGTTTTTT.

Of note for this clonotype: The junction shows a germline mismatch at one end, possibly a read error. V usage is TRBV19 and J usage is TRBJ1-1; D may be TRBD1 (6 bases). The CDR3 is 13 residues long. The germline gives CDR1 LNHDA, CDR2 SQIVND (reference sequence). The CDR3 DNA reads as TGTGTCAGTACGCAGATGGGGGCCACTGAAGCTTTCTTT. Its protein is CVSTQMGATEAFF.

J is TRBJ1-2 and V is TRBV5-6; 7 nucleotides line up with TRBD1. The V gene end was trimmed by 4 bases and the J gene end by 2 bases; junction bases not matched to a gene: 11. The CDR3 extends over 16 amino acids. The germline CDR1 and CDR2 sequences are SGHDT and YYEEEE. The CDR3 is CASSRARQGWNYGYTF. CDR3 sequence (DNA): TGTGCCAGCAGCCGTGCTCGACAGGGATGGAACTATGGCTACACCTTC.

The chain carries TRBV6-1 and TRBJ2-5; D may be TRBD2 (6 bases). V was clipped by 3 bases and J by 1 base, with 15 bases between them. The CDR3 spans 16 residues. Germline CDR1 reads MNHNS; CDR2 reads SASEGT. The CDR3 loop is CASSDLPGGAQETQYF. The CDR3, as DNA: TGTGCCAGCAGTGACCTTCCGGGCGGGGCCCAAGAGACCCAGTACTTC.

This clonotype appeared a few times. The chain has TRBV6-6 and TRBJ1-2, with D possibly being TRBD1 (6 bases). The CDR3 is 13 amino acids. Germline loops: CDR1 MNHNY, CDR2 SVGAGI (reference sequence). V shed 8 bases and J shed 2 bases, with 12 bases lying between them. The CDR3 bases are TGTGCCAGCTCGGACAGATTCAACTATGGCTACACCTTC. This codes for CASSDRFNYGYTF.